Listed below are T cell receptor beta chains from one sample, sequenced in a study of human T cells and chemical hapten exposure. TCRdb fed the RACE reads into MiXCR, producing one record per CDR3 protein. Among around 40,000 distinct CDR3 sequences listed, 9.5% to 15% were seen once. The sample in question was whole blood, obtained in connection with sensitization to the hapten diphenylcyclopropenone (DPC). All receptors come from a woman in her 40s with alopecia areata. Some clones in this sample may be carry-over from other donors' samples. The CDR3 runs from the conserved cysteine through the conserved F or W. The D gene is left open where the match is weak. Expanded clones get a size class; other rows say once, few or many, or leave the size out.

j_call	v_call	clone_size	d_call	cdr3_nt	cdr3_aa
TRBJ2-1	TRBV5-1	few	-	TGCGCCAGCAGGAGTCTATCCCCGGAGCAGTTCTTC	CASRSLSPEQFF
TRBJ2-1	TRBV10-1	many	TRBD2	TGCGCCAGCAGTGAGGGGGGACTAGCGGGAGTCTATGAGCAGTTCTTC	CASSEGGLAGVYEQFF
TRBJ2-7	TRBV30	few	-	TGTGCCTGGAGTGTTGGTCACCTAGGCTACGAGCAGTACTTC	CAWSVGHLGYEQYF
TRBJ1-6	TRBV7-2	few	-	TGTGCCAGCAGCTTAGCGGCTTTCGTACCCCTCCACTTT	CASSLAAFVPLHF
TRBJ2-7	TRBV6-2/TRBV6-3	-	TRBD2	TGTGCCAGCAGTCCCGCACGCGGGGGACTCTCCTACGAGCAGTACTTC	CASSPARGGLSYEQYF
TRBJ2-7	TRBV28	few	-	TGTGCCAGCACCTCGGGACAATCCTACGAGCAGTACTTC	CASTSGQSYEQYF
TRBJ2-2	TRBV3-1	-	-	TGTGCCAGCAGCCAAGATCGGAGTGGAGCCATCGCCGGGGAGCTGTTTTTT	CASSQDRSGAIAGELFF
TRBJ2-3	TRBV28	many	-	TGTGCCAGCAGTAGATCAGATACGCAGTATTTT	CASSRSDTQYF
TRBJ2-3	TRBV28	-	-	TGTGCCAGCAGTTTTCTTGGGAGTAGCACAGATACGCAGTATTTT	CASSFLGSSTDTQYF
TRBJ2-1	TRBV20-1	many	-	TGCAGTGCTCCCCGGTTTTTGAGCTCCTACAATGAGCAGTTCTTC	CSAPRFLSSYNEQFF
TRBJ2-5	TRBV19	few	TRBD1	TGTGCCAGTAGTATTAAAACCGGGACAGGGCTCCAAGAGACCCAGTACTTC	CASSIKTGTGLQETQYF
TRBJ2-2	TRBV5-1	many	TRBD2	TGCGCCAGCAGCCGACTAGCGGATCGCACCGGGGAGCTGTTTTTT	CASSRLADRTGELFF
TRBJ2-4	TRBV5-1	few	-	TGCGCCAGCAGCCTGGAACGAGACATTCAGTACTTC	CASSLERDIQYF
TRBJ1-4	TRBV5-1	many	-	TGCGCCAGCAGCTCCTCCCCGACAGGACTGAATGAAAAACTGTTTTTT	CASSSSPTGLNEKLFF
TRBJ1-1	TRBV7-8	few	-	TGTGCCAGCAGCCCTGGGCCTATGAACACTGAAGCTTTCTTT	CASSPGPMNTEAFF
TRBJ2-1	TRBV6-1	many	TRBD2	TGTGCCAGCAGTGAGAGCGGGAGATGGGAGAATGAGCAGTTCTTC	CASSESGRWENEQFF
TRBJ2-1	TRBV3-1	many	TRBD2	TGTGCCAGCAGCCCATACTCGGCGGGAGGGAACAATGAGCAGTTCTTC	CASSPYSAGGNNEQFF
TRBJ1-5	TRBV15	-	-	TGTGCCACCAGCACCCACAGGACCAATCAGCCCCAGCATTTT	CATSTHRTNQPQHF
TRBJ2-3	TRBV2	medium-sized	TRBD2	TGTGCCAGAGGGACTAGCGGCACAGATACGCAGTATTTT	CARGTSGTDTQYF
TRBJ1-4	TRBV20-1	many	-	TGCAGTGCTCCCAGGGATGGGGTGAAACTGTTTTTT	CSAPRDGVKLFF
TRBJ2-3	TRBV28	few	-	TGTGCCAGCAGTTTATTAGGGGCAGATACGCAGTATTTT	CASSLLGADTQYF
TRBJ2-5	TRBV5-4	many	-	TGTGCCAGCACCTGGGGCGGGGCCCAAGAGACCCAGTACTTC	CASTWGGAQETQYF
TRBJ2-7	TRBV28	-	-	TGTGCCAGCAGTTTCTTGGGGACCTCCTACGAGCAGTACTTC	CASSFLGTSYEQYF
TRBJ1-2	TRBV28	few	-	TGTGCCAGCAGTTCCCCGGACAGCCTCTATGGCTACACCTTC	CASSSPDSLYGYTF
TRBJ2-1	TRBV7-9	many	-	TGTGCCACCTCTAGAACAGGGAATACCTACAATGAGCAGTTCTTC	CATSRTGNTYNEQFF
TRBJ2-7	TRBV4-1	-	TRBD2	TGCGCCAGCAGCCAGGGAGGGGTCTACGAGCAGTACTTC	CASSQGGVYEQYF
TRBJ2-5	TRBV28	many	TRBD2	TGTGCCAGCAGTCTAAGCGGGGGAGACCAAGAGACCCAGTACTTC	CASSLSGGDQETQYF
TRBJ2-7	TRBV20-1	many	-	TGCAGTGCTAGATTGGGGGGCGAGCAGTACTTC	CSARLGGEQYF
TRBJ2-1	TRBV20-1	-	TRBD2	TGCAGTGCAACTTCTCCTAGCGGGAGGCCGAATGAGCAGTTCTTC	CSATSPSGRPNEQFF
TRBJ2-7	TRBV29-1	many	TRBD1	TGCAGCGTCGACGGCAGGGGACAGTACGAGCAGTACTTC	CSVDGRGQYEQYF
TRBJ1-1	TRBV24-1	-	-	TGTGCCACAAGACAACTCTCAGCGAACACTGAAGCTTTCTTT	CATRQLSANTEAFF
TRBJ1-4	TRBV6-5	many	-	TGTGCCAGCAGTTACCGATTAGGTTCAACTAATGAAAAACTGTTTTTT	CASSYRLGSTNEKLFF
TRBJ2-5	TRBV28	many	-	TGTGCCAGCAGTTCGGGACTTAAAGAGACCCAGTACTTC	CASSSGLKETQYF
TRBJ2-3	TRBV29-1	many	-	TGCAGCGTTGTTTATAGCGAGGATACGCAGTATTTT	CSVVYSEDTQYF
TRBJ2-2	TRBV12-3/TRBV12-4	many	TRBD1	TGTGCCAGCAGTTTCACGACAGGGGAGATCAACACCGGGGAGCTGTTTTTT	CASSFTTGEINTGELFF
TRBJ2-7	TRBV5-1	-	-	TGCGCCAGCAGCTCTACTTTCGGGCCCTACGAGCAGTACTTC	CASSSTFGPYEQYF
TRBJ1-6	TRBV20-1	few	-	TGCAGTGCTAGGCGGACAGACTATTCACCCCTCCACTTT	CSARRTDYSPLHF
TRBJ2-7	TRBV27	few	-	TGTGCCAGCAGTTTAAAGGGGGTGGGCGAGCAGTACTTC	CASSLKGVGEQYF
TRBJ2-1	TRBV24-1	many	-	TGTGCCACCAGTGATGACCCAGGGGAGGGGAATGAGCAGTTCTTC	CATSDDPGEGNEQFF
TRBJ2-7	TRBV29-1	many	TRBD2	TGCAGCGTCTCCTACCCCGCGGCCGGGACTAGCGGGAAGGGCTACGAGCAGTACTTC	CSVSYPAAGTSGKGYEQYF
TRBJ2-5	TRBV7-2	few	-	TGTGCCAGCAACCCTCTAGCGACGGAGACCCAGTACTTC	CASNPLATETQYF
TRBJ1-5	TRBV5-1	-	-	TGCGCCAGCAGCTTGGGCACTCAAAATCAGCCCCAGCATTTT	CASSLGTQNQPQHF
TRBJ1-6	TRBV2	-	-	TGTGCCAGCAGGCCCGGGACTCTATATTCACCCCTCCACTTT	CASRPGTLYSPLHF
TRBJ2-1	TRBV29-1	few	-	TGCAGCGCGTACAATGAGCAGTTCTTC	CSAYNEQFF
TRBJ2-7	TRBV21-1	-	-	TGTGCCAGAGATGGACAGGGTCGCTACGAGCAGTACTTC	CARDGQGRYEQYF
TRBJ2-5	TRBV5-1	-	TRBD2	TGCGCCAGCGGATTGACGGGACTACAAGAGACCCAGTACTTC	CASGLTGLQETQYF
TRBJ2-3	TRBV9	many	TRBD2	TGTGCCAGCAGCGTAGGAAGCGGGGGGGCCGGTACGCAGTATTTT	CASSVGSGGAGTQYF
TRBJ2-7	TRBV7-8	many	-	TGTGCCAGCAGCTTAGGTCAGGGGTTCCACGAGCAGTACTTC	CASSLGQGFHEQYF
TRBJ2-1	TRBV11-2	-	TRBD2	TGTGCCAGCAGCTTAACCGTTATGACTAGCGGGTTCAATGAGCAGTTCTTC	CASSLTVMTSGFNEQFF
TRBJ2-5	TRBV7-7	many	-	TGTGCTAGCAGCTTAGCTAGCGCCACTTTAGAGACCCAGTACTTC	CASSLASATLETQYF